Given below is one T cell receptor beta chain in context. These data belong to a study of shared clonotypes between healthy human individuals. V shed 0 bases and J shed 2 bases, with 13 bases lying between them. The CDR3 contains 16 residues. Germline V lookup: CDR1 SGDLS, CDR2 YYNGEE. The method was immunoSEQ multiplex PCR; TCRdb's version includes in-frame clones alone and lacks a portion of them. The sample carries 470,000 or so clones, over 75% recorded once. Material for sequencing was PBMCs. The chain joins TRBV9 to TRBJ2-3; D remains ambiguous. The TCR was taken from a woman between 35 and 50 years old in good health. Some clones in this sample may be carry-over from other donors' samples. The CDR3 region has the DNA TGTGCCAGCAGCGTAGGGCAGAGAAGATCCACAGATACGCAGTATTTT. Its translation is CASSVGQRRSTDTQYF.